The TCR beta chain described here comes from a study of tumor-infiltrating lymphocytes in primary liver carcinoma. Study information: Measuring about 4 to 10 cm across, the tumors were staged as T1-T3 N0M0.

A primer matching the constant region was used to make TCR beta cDNA from 450 to 550 ng of total RNA. A slightly modified ARM-PCR protocol with three nested multiplex PCR rounds produced these TCR beta libraries. Use of TRBV1-TRBV30 forward primers with a C-beta reverse primer characterized the first two PCR rounds, which lasted roughly 11 cycles each. TCRdb ran MiXCR on the multiplex PCR reads and lists one entry per CDR3 protein. The repertoire holds 90,000 to 100,000 distinct CDR3 sequences, with roughly 69% as singletons. Unsorted bulk tissue of about 17-32 mg yielded co-extracted RNA and DNA. All patients had surgically resected primary liver carcinoma. Every single tumor sample held over 85% viable tumor cells. Findings and limits, study-wide: Tumor-adjacent and tumor-blood pairs shared less of their repertoires than tumor region pairs shared.

This CDR3 has 14 residues. Details on this clonotype: Its antigen is not known. The junction differs from germline at one of its ends, possibly a read error.

Source material: liver tumor tissue from sampling region 5. Noted subset: tumor region T5, tumor centre. This chain uses TRBV12-3 or TRBV12-4 with TRBJ2-2; perhaps TRBD1 as D (8 bases). The clonotype was recovered from a woman aged 60-70 years with primary liver carcinoma and hepatitis B virus infection. As DNA, the CDR3 is TGTGCCAGCAGTAGACAGGGGACTGGCGGGGGGCTGTTTTTT. The encoded protein is CASSRQGTGGGLFF.